Below are 25 T cell receptor beta chains sequenced from a single sample in a study of shared clonotypes between healthy human individuals. Clones were read by immunoSEQ multiplex PCR, and TCRdb kept only the in-frame ones, dropping some. This sample has 2 million to 2.5 million clones, with approximately 93% found just once. Sequencing used naive CD4+ T cells from PBMCs. Subset meaning: CD45RA+ positively selected. The receptors shown here come from a man between 18 and 29 years old in good health. Some clones in this sample may be carry-over from other donors' samples.

The chain carries TRBV19 and TRBJ2-7; a weak D match, TRBD2 (7 bases). CDR1 and CDR2 (germline): LNHDA, SQIVND (reference sequence). This CDR3 contains 15 residues. The V and J ends lost 5 bases and 2 bases respectively, with 16 bases between them. For the CDR3, the DNA is TGTGCCAGTAGTTCCCCGGCGGGGGCTGCCTACGAGCAGTACTTC. It yields the protein CASSSPAGAAYEQYF.

The chain uses TRBV18 and TRBJ1-3, with D maybe TRBD1 (5 bases). Germline loops: CDR1 KGHSH, CDR2 LQKENI. Between the trimmed V and J ends, which lost 2 bases and 0 bases, there was a span of 11 bases. The length of the CDR3 is 16 residues. The CDR3 DNA sequence: TGTGCCAGCTCACCATATCCAGGGAACTCTGGAAACACCATATATTTT. Protein sequence: CASSPYPGNSGNTIYF.

This rearrangement joins TRBV5-8 to TRBJ1-1, with D uncertain. The V gene lost 4 bases and the J gene lost 5 bases, with 12 bases spanning the gap. CDR1 SGHTS and CDR2 YDEGEE come from the germline V gene. The CDR3 extends over 13 amino acids. This CDR3 is CASSSLYKTEAFF. The CDR3 coding sequence is TGTGCCAGCAGCAGCCTCTATAAAACTGAAGCTTTCTTT. The whole variable domain, remainder taken from reference TRBV5-8 and TRBJ1-1, is EAGVTQSPTHLIKTRGQQATLRCSPISGHTSVYWYQQALGLGLQFLLWYDEGEERNRGNFPPRFSGRQFPNYSSELNVNALELEDSALYLCASSSLYKTEAFFGQGTRLTVV.

Concerning this clone itself: At the DNA level, this CDR3 is encoded by other sequences in the same sample as well. The rearrangement links TRBV28 to TRBJ1-2, with D uncertain. CDR1 and CDR2 (germline): MDHEN, SYDVKM. V was cut by 6 bases and J by 5 bases, with 16 bases left in between. The CDR3 runs to 14 residues. CDR3: CASSLNPGVYGYTF. In nucleotides, the CDR3 is TGTGCCAGCAGCTTGAATCCCGGAGTTTATGGCTACACCTTC.

Worth noting for this clone: Other DNA sequences in the same sample also yield this CDR3. The chain recombines TRBV18 with TRBJ2-3, with D uncertain. Trimming left V 1 base short and J 4 bases short, with 3 bases between. The CDR3 contains 12 residues. Germline V CDR1 and CDR2: KGHSH, LQKENI. CDR3: CASSPRADTQYF. The CDR3 coding sequence is TGTGCCAGCTCACCACGAGCAGATACGCAGTATTTT.

The chain links TRBV19 to TRBJ1-3; no reliable D call. Germline CDR1 reads LNHDA; CDR2 reads SQIVND (reference sequence). The CDR3 covers 14 residues. The germline V and J ends were trimmed by 5 bases and 4 bases, with 12 bases remaining between them. CDR3 amino acids: CASSPARWGNTIYF. The CDR3 region has the DNA TGTGCCAGTAGTCCCGCCCGCTGGGGAAACACCATATATTTT. The whole variable domain, filled in from reference TRBV19 and TRBJ1-3, reads DGGITQSPKYLFRKEGQNVTLSCEQNLNHDAMYWYRQDPGQGLRLIYYSQIVNDFQKGDIAEGYSVSREKKESFPLTVTSAQKNPTAFYLCASSPARWGNTIYFGEGSWLTVV.

The chain uses TRBV7-6 and TRBJ1-3, with TRBD1 matching over 10 bases. The CDR3 covers 17 residues. Germline-derived CDR1 and CDR2 are SGHVS and FNYEAQ. V gave up 3 bases and J gave up 4 bases; unmatched junction bases: 9. The CDR3 bases are TGTGCCAGCAGCTTGAGTGTGGGACAGGGGTCCGGAAACACCATATATTTT. Translated: CASSLSVGQGSGNTIYF.

This clone was observed a single time. The chain carries TRBV29-1 and TRBJ1-1, with D perhaps TRBD1 (6 bases). CDR1 is SQVTM, CDR2 ANQGSEA, per germline. The CDR3 is 15 residues long. V shed 0 bases and J shed 5 bases, with 16 bases lying between them. Here the CDR3 DNA reads TGCAGCGTTGAAGATCAAGGCAGGGGACTAACTGAAGCTTTCTTT. Protein product: CSVEDQGRGLTEAFF.

The V call is TRBV5-4, the J call TRBJ2-1; D is perhaps TRBD1 (5 bases). Germline V gene data show CDR1 as SGHNT and CDR2 as YYREEE (reference sequence). Trimming removed 0 bases at V and 8 bases at J, with 15 bases between. The CDR3 consists of 15 residues. The CDR3 is CASSLDGAPTDEQFF. DNA for the CDR3: TGTGCCAGCAGCTTGGATGGGGCGCCAACGGATGAGCAGTTCTTC.

The chain links TRBV6-5 to TRBJ1-2, with D unresolved. Germline V CDR1 and CDR2: MNHEY, SVGAGI. CDR3 size: 14 residues. Trimming cost V 6 bases and J 0 bases, with 11 bases left between them. Here the CDR3 DNA reads TGTGCCAGCAGGAGGCAGCTAACTAACTATGGCTACACCTTC. This codes for CASRRQLTNYGYTF.

The chain recombines TRBV9 with TRBJ1-1; no clear D gene. Germline values: CDR1 SGDLS, CDR2 YYNGEE. The CDR3 contains 14 residues. V lost 1 base to trimming and J lost 1 base, with 8 bases between them. The CDR3 DNA follows: TGTGCCAGCAGCGTAATTCCAGGGAACACTGAAGCTTTCTTT. Its translation: CASSVIPGNTEAFF.

This clone occurred once. The rearrangement links TRBV28 to TRBJ1-2; no definite D call. Germline CDR1 is MDHEN and CDR2 is SYDVKM. The CDR3 spans 11 residues. V lost 3 bases and J lost 3, with 2 bases in between. The CDR3 DNA reads as TGTGCCAGCAGTTTTTACTATGGCTACACCTTC. Encoded protein: CASSFYYGYTF.

The CDR3 reads CASTARGGLVMTGELFF. CDR3 sequence (DNA): TGTGCCAGCACGGCTCGGGGGGGTTTGGTTATGACCGGGGAGCTGTTTTTT. The chain combines TRBV27 with TRBJ2-2, with TRBD2 matching 8 bases. CDR1 is MNHEY, CDR2 SMNVEV, per germline (reference sequence). V shed 7 bases and J 5 bases; nucleotides not matched to a gene: 15. This CDR3 region has 17 residues.

The rearrangement uses TRBV7-2 and TRBJ1-1, with D tentatively TRBD1 (5 bases). V shed 3 bases and J shed 4 bases, with 9 bases lying between them. Per germline, CDR1 SGHTA and CDR2 FQGNSA. This CDR3 spans 13 amino acids. CDR3 loop: CASSFQGTTEAFF. The DNA of the CDR3 is TGTGCCAGCAGCTTTCAGGGAACCACTGAAGCTTTCTTT.

The chain has TRBV5-7 and TRBJ2-5, with D tentatively TRBD1 or TRBD2 (5 bases each). TRBJ2-7 explains the end of the DNA better; the J call may be wrong. TRBV5-7 is noted as an ORF with a role that remains uncertain. The CDR3 extends over 14 amino acids. CDR3 coding DNA: TGTGCCAAACCTAAAACATGGGGGACCTACGAGCAGTACTTC. Its translation: CAKPKTWGTYEQYF.

This clone occurred once. The chain combines TRBV4-2 with TRBJ1-3; tentatively, D is TRBD1 (6 bases). V was shortened by 0 bases and J by 0 bases, with 9 bases between the two germline ends. The CDR3 runs 16 residues. Germline CDR1 and CDR2: LGHNA and YNFKEQ. CDR3 sequence reads: CASSQEGGLSGNTIYF. The CDR3, as DNA: TGTGCCAGCAGCCAAGAAGGGGGGCTCTCTGGAAACACCATATATTTT.

This chain connects TRBV9 to TRBJ2-1, with D unclear. CDR3 size: 16 residues. Germline CDR1 and CDR2: SGDLS and YYNGEE. The ends were cut back, 3 bases at V and 4 bases at J, with 17 bases in the middle. This CDR3 is CASSAGTTRWYNEQFF. The CDR3, as DNA: TGTGCCAGCAGCGCTGGTACTACACGATGGTACAATGAGCAGTTCTTC.

This clone was counted once. The chain is built from TRBV7-2 and TRBJ2-7, with D possibly TRBD2 on 6 matching bases. Germline loops: CDR1 SGHTA, CDR2 FQGNSA. CDR3 length: 15 residues. V lost 2 bases and J lost 2, with 13 bases in between. The CDR3 DNA is TGTGCCAGCAGCTTAATCCGGGAGAGAGCCTACGAGCAGTACTTC. Translating gives CASSLIRERAYEQYF.

The genes are TRBV28 and TRBJ2-1; TRBD2 matches 7 bases. V lost 2 bases, J lost 7 bases, and 8 bases stayed unmatched. The CDR3 loop spans 15 amino acids. Per germline, CDR1 MDHEN and CDR2 SYDVKM. CDR3 sequence reads: CASSLISGILNEQFF. The CDR3 coding sequence is TGTGCCAGCAGTTTAATAAGCGGGATCTTGAATGAGCAGTTCTTC. Drawing the rest from reference TRBV28 and TRBJ2-1, the complete variable domain is DVKVTQSSRYLVKRTGEKVFLECVQDMDHENMFWYRQDPGLGLRLIYFSYDVKMKEKGDIPEGYSVSREKKERFSLILESASTNQTSMYLCASSLISGILNEQFFGPGTRLTVL.

V gene TRBV7-3 combines with J gene TRBJ2-1, with 9 bases fitting TRBD1. This CDR3 is built from 17 residues. In germline, CDR1 is SGHTA, CDR2 FQGTGA. J was trimmed by 3 bases and V by 5 bases; bases with no gene match: 11. CDR3 bases: TGTGCCAGCAGCCCCCGGATGACAGGGGGGCTCTACAATGAGCAGTTCTTC. Translation: CASSPRMTGGLYNEQFF.

This clone was recorded once. The gene calls are TRBV11-2 and TRBJ2-7, with 7 bases fitting TRBD1. CDR1 SGHAT and CDR2 FQNNGV come from the germline V gene. CDR3 size: 16 residues. The trim removed 6 bases at V and 4 bases at J, leaving 15 bases unmatched. CDR3 in DNA: TGTGCCAGCAGGCCAGACAGGGCCGGCCCCCCGTACGAGCAGTACTTC. Encoded protein: CASRPDRAGPPYEQYF. The variable domain in full, with the rest retrieved from reference TRBV11-2 and TRBJ2-7, is EAGVAQSPRYKIIEKRQSVAFWCNPISGHATLYWYQQILGQGPKLLIQFQNNGVVDDSQLPKDRFSAERLKGVDSTLKIQPAKLEDSAVYLCASRPDRAGPPYEQYFGPGTRLTVT.

V gene TRBV2 combines with J gene TRBJ2-2; no clear D gene. The CDR3 has 13 amino acids. Looked up from germline, CDR1 is SNHLY and CDR2 is FYNNEI. Trimming removed 7 bases from V and 2 bases from J, with 8 bases in between. The CDR3 DNA is TGTGCCAGCACCGGGTCTAACACCGGGGAGCTGTTTTTT. Its translation: CASTGSNTGELFF.

CDR3 amino acids: CASMTATNTQYF. CDR3 nucleotides: TGTGCCAGTATGACAGCCACTAATACGCAGTATTTT. The genes are TRBV28 and TRBJ2-3; perhaps TRBD1 as D (5 bases). The CDR3 totals 12 residues. Germline V gene lookup returns CDR1 MDHEN and CDR2 SYDVKM. The V and J ends lost 9 bases and 7 bases respectively, with 14 bases between them.

The V and J genes are TRBV5-4 and TRBJ1-1, with TRBD1 identical over 7 bases. The V gene end was trimmed by 5 bases and the J gene end by 1 base; junction bases not matched to a gene: 8. This CDR3 has 15 amino acids. Germline V gives CDR1 SGHNT, CDR2 YYREEE (reference sequence). In nucleotides, the CDR3 is TGTGCCAGCAGTCGGGACAGTCCGTCGAACACTGAAGCTTTCTTT. This encodes CASSRDSPSNTEAFF.

This clone has more than one count but fewer than ten. The rearrangement uses TRBV5-1 and TRBJ2-7; D is unclear. There are 14 residues in the CDR3. Germline CDR1 SGHRS, CDR2 YFSETQ. V lost 0 bases, J lost 6 bases, and 13 bases lay in between. CDR3 bases: TGCGCCAGCAGCTTGGGGCTAGTTGGCTCCGAGCAGTACTTC. Translating gives CASSLGLVGSEQYF.